This T cell receptor (beta chain) was recovered during a study of T cells after yellow fever vaccination. Whole-study results and caveats: From the bulk population, abundant clonotypes could contaminate and appear within FACS-sorted repertoires. Among primary-vaccination clones, most reappeared after the booster, at 95% to 96% for CD4 and under 90% for CD8. The secondary response was weaker, and its peak arrived faster, on day 5 versus 15.

Template-switching 5'RACE yielded the TCR cDNA; a universal primer site and UMIs were added in the process. Each CDR3 protein is one row after TCRdb ran MiXCR on the 5' RACE reads. The sample records approximately 240,000 distinct CDR3 sequences, roughly 3.7% being singletons. CDR3 length: 12 residues. Trimming removed 0 bases at V and 12 bases at J, with 9 bases between. From germline, CDR1 is LGHDT and CDR2 YNNKEL (reference sequence). This clonotype showed up many times. Its specificity is unknown. The V and J genes are TRBV3-1 and TRBJ2-1; D may correspond to TRBD1 or TRBD2 (5 bases each). This clonotype originated in a man in his late teens or twenties who received the YFV17D yellow fever vaccine. The starting material was PBMCs, obtained 15 days after the yellow fever booster vaccination. CDR3: CASSQDLRGQFF. CDR3 bases: TGTGCCAGCAGCCAAGATTTGAGGGGGCAGTTCTTC.